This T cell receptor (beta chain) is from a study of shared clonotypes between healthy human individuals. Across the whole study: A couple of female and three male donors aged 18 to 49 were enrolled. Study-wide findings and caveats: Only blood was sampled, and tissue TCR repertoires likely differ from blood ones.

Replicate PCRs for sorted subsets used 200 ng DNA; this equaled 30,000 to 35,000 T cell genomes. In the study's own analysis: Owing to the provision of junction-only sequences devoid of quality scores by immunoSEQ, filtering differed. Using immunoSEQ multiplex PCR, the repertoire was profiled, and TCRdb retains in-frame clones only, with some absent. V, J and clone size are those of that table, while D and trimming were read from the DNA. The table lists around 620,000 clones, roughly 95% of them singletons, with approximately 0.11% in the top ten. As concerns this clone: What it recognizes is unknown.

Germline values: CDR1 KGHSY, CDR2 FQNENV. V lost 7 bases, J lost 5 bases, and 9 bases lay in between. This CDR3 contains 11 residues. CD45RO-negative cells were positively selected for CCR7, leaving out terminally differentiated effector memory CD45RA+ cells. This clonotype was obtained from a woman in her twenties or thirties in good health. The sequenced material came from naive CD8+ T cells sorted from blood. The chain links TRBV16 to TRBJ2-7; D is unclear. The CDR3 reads CASTLGDEQYF. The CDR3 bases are TGTGCCAGCACCCTTGGGGACGAGCAGTACTTC.